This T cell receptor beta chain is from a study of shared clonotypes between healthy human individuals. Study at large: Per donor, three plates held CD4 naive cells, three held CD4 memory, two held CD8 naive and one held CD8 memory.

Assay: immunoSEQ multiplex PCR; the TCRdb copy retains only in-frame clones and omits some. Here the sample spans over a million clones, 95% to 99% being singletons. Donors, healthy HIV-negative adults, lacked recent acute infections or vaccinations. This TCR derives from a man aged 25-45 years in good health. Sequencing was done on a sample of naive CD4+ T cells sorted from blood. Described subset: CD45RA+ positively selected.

CDR3 in amino acids: CASSSSLAGRAVRQNEQFF. In DNA, the CDR3 is TGTGCCAGCAGCTCCTCACTAGCGGGAAGGGCGGTACGACAAAATGAGCAGTTCTTC. The V gene is TRBV7-8, the J gene TRBJ2-1, with 10 bases identical to TRBD2. CDR3 length: 19 residues. With V trimmed by 4 bases and J by 7 bases, 19 bases remained unmatched. CDR1 SGHVS and CDR2 FQNEAQ come from the germline V gene.